Following are 28 T cell receptor beta chains from one sample sequenced in a study of vaccination effects on CD4 cells after COVID-19. Their antigens are not known. Antigen-specific CD4+ T cells were expanded with viral peptide pools in the ViraFEST assay before sequencing. Having been cultured for ten to eleven days, the cells underwent CD4+ T cell isolation. Two-dose BNT162b2 or mRNA-1273 vaccination was given to participants. Assay: immunoSEQ multiplex PCR; the TCRdb copy retains only in-frame clones and omits some. The sample records tens of thousands of clones, around four fifths being singletons. The specimen was CD4+ T cells from PBMCs cultured with HCoV-OC43 spike peptides, collected after COVID-19 vaccination. Indicated subset: HCoV-OC43 spike overlapping peptide pool stimulation. These receptors were taken from a human donor who received a COVID-19 vaccine.

The V gene is TRBV4-1, the J gene TRBJ2-5; 8 bases fit TRBD1. V was pared by 2 bases and J by 2 bases, with 7 bases of the junction left unmatched. The CDR3 runs to 16 residues. Germline CDR1 is MGHRA and CDR2 is YSYEKL. In DNA form, the CDR3 reads TGCGCCAGCAGCCAATCAAGGACAGGGCCTCAAGAGACCCAGTACTTC. Protein product: CASSQSRTGPQETQYF.

J is TRBJ2-3 and V is TRBV9; D perhaps matches TRBD2 (6 bases). V was trimmed by 0 bases and J by 2 bases, leaving 13 bases between them. Germline CDR1 is SGDLS and CDR2 is YYNGEE. The CDR3 totals 16 residues. The CDR3, as DNA: TGTGCCAGCAGCGTAGGGATTAGCGGCAACACAGATACGCAGTATTTT. It codes for CASSVGISGNTDTQYF. Using reference TRBV9 and TRBJ2-3 for the parts outside the CDR3, the full variable domain is DSGVTQTPKHLITATGQRVTLRCSPRSGDLSVYWYQQSLDQGLQFLIQYYNGEERAKGNILERFSAQQFPDLHSELNLSSLELGDSALYFCASSVGISGNTDTQYFGPGTRLTVL.

The chain couples TRBV29-1 to TRBJ1-2, with no clear D. The CDR3 has 12 amino acids. V was cut by 3 bases and J by 7 bases, with 12 bases left in between. Germline V gene lookup returns CDR1 SQVTM and CDR2 ANQGSEA. The CDR3 sequence is CSVEEPPGGYTF. Written as DNA, the CDR3 is TGCAGCGTTGAGGAGCCGCCGGGTGGCTACACCTTC.

The chain links TRBV24-1 to TRBJ2-5; D is uncertain. The CDR3 has 13 residues. Germline assignment: CDR1 KGHDR and CDR2 SFDVKD. Trimming cost V 4 bases and J 3 bases, with 8 bases left between them. CDR3 sequence (DNA): TGTGCCACCAGTGACGCGGTGGAAGAGACCCAGTACTTC. Protein product: CATSDAVEETQYF.

The V gene is TRBV21-1, the J gene TRBJ2-7; TRBD1 is the table's D call, not checked against the DNA. TRBV21-1 is a listed pseudogene. This CDR3 has 16 amino acids. Written as DNA, the CDR3 is TGTGCCAGCAGCAAAACTGGACAGGGACGTGACTACGAGCAGTACGTC. Translating it yields CASSKTGQGRDYEQYV.

This chain connects TRBV6-5 to TRBJ2-7; D not resolved. Germline V lookup: CDR1 MNHEY, CDR2 SVGAGI. V was cut by 7 bases and J by 2 bases, with 12 bases left in between. The CDR3 consists of 13 residues. The CDR3 DNA is TGTGCCAGCACCAGCACAGAAACCTACGAGCAGTACGTC. Translating it yields CASTSTETYEQYV.

The chain recombines TRBV20-1 with TRBJ2-1; D uncertain. This CDR3 region has 10 residues. Germline CDR1 is DFQATT and CDR2 is SNEGSKA (reference sequence). The chain's CDR3 is CSIVQRVQFF. CDR3 in DNA: TGCTCGATCGTACAGAGAGTGCAGTTCTTC.

The rearrangement links TRBV10-1 to TRBJ2-3; TRBD1 is a possible D gene (6 bases). CDR1 is WNHNN, CDR2 SYGVQD, per germline (reference sequence). The CDR3 contains 14 residues. The V end lost 3 bases, the J end lost 4 bases, and 11 bases lay between the germline ends. The DNA for the CDR3 is TGCGCCAGCAGTGAAGGGGGTGGGCCAGATACGCAGTATTTT. As protein: CASSEGGGPDTQYF.

This chain uses TRBV11-2 with TRBJ1-1; D not certain. Trimming took 6 bases from V and 6 from J, leaving 14 bases between them. There are 13 residues in the CDR3. Germline CDR1 reads SGHAT; CDR2 reads FQNNGV. CDR3 loop: CASRLSSSAEAFF. The DNA for the CDR3 is TGTGCCAGCAGGCTAAGTAGTAGCGCTGAAGCTTTCTTT.

Only a few counts were recorded for this clone. The J gene is TRBJ2-1, the V gene TRBV12-5; D is ambiguous. Trimming shortened V by 2 bases and J by 1 base, and 9 bases separated the two germline ends. This CDR3 comprises 15 residues. CDR1 is LGHNT, CDR2 FRNRAP, per germline. The DNA of the CDR3 is TGTGCTAGTGGTTTGAGAAGGAATTCCTACAATGAGCAGTTCTTC. Translated, it gives CASGLRRNSYNEQFF.

This chain connects TRBV27 to TRBJ2-3; 10 nucleotides line up with TRBD1. The CDR3 is 12 amino acids. Per the germline V gene, CDR1 is MNHEY and CDR2 is SMNVEV (reference sequence). Germline trimming cut 5 bases from V and 13 bases from J; bases unmatched to any gene: 6. The CDR3 sequence is CASSVTGTGEYF. The CDR3 nucleotides are TGTGCCAGCAGTGTAACCGGGACAGGGGAGTATTTT.

The chain joins TRBV9 to TRBJ2-5, with 7 bases identical to TRBD1. CDR3 length: 15 amino acids. Losses at the gene ends were 0 bases for V and 4 bases for J; bases not matched to a gene: 6. CDR1 and CDR2 from the germline V gene are SGDLS and YYNGEE. The CDR3 nucleotides are TGTGCCAGCAGCGTAGACAGGGGATCATCAGAGACCCAGTACTTC. Translating gives CASSVDRGSSETQYF.

The J gene is TRBJ2-5, the V gene TRBV3-1 (or the pseudogene TRBV3-2); 15 bases fit TRBD2. This CDR3 comprises 20 residues. Trimming took 0 bases from V and 5 from J; bases not matched to a gene: 13. The germline V gene has CDR1 LGHDT and CDR2 YNNKEL (reference sequence). The CDR3 is CASSQDWTSGGAGLGETQYF. The CDR3 DNA reads TGTGCCAGCAGCCAAGATTGGACTAGCGGGGGGGCCGGCCTGGGGGAGACCCAGTACTTC.

This clone was found a few times. A read error may produce the germline difference seen at one junction end. The rearrangement joins TRBV11-2 to TRBJ2-2; unclear D gene. Germline V gene sequence: CDR1 SGHAT, CDR2 FQNNGV. The CDR3 contains 15 residues. Here the CDR3 DNA reads TGTGCCAGCAGCTTAGTCTTAGGGAACGCCGGGGAGCTGTTTTTT. Residues: CASSLVLGNAGELFF. Variable domain in full (rest from reference TRBV11-2 and TRBJ2-2): EAGVAQSPRYKIIEKRQSVAFWCNPISGHATLYWYQQILGQGPKLLIQFQNNGVVDDSQLPKDRFSAERLKGVDSTLKIQPAKLEDSAVYLCASSLVLGNAGELFFGEGSRLTVL.

The V call is TRBV6-5, the J call TRBJ2-7; 14 nucleotides line up with TRBD2. Unmatched junction bases numbered 1, after V lost 6 bases and J lost 3 bases. Germline V gene data show CDR1 as MNHEY and CDR2 as SVGAGI. The CDR3 consists of 14 residues. In DNA, the CDR3 is TGTGCCAGCAGGGGGACTAGCGGGAGCTACGAGCAGTACGTC. Protein sequence: CASRGTSGSYEQYV.

This clone appeared a few times. This chain uses TRBV24-1 with TRBJ2-2, with D uncertain. The CDR3 totals 15 residues. V was trimmed by 4 bases and J by 2 bases, leaving 10 bases between them. Germline V gives CDR1 KGHDR, CDR2 SFDVKD. The chain's CDR3 is CATSEAGPNTGELFF. CDR3 in DNA: TGTGCCACCAGTGAAGCCGGGCCCAACACCGGGGAGCTGTTTTTT.

The rearrangement joins TRBV7-2 to TRBJ2-2; 9 nucleotides agree with TRBD1. Germline V gene lookup returns CDR1 SGHTA and CDR2 FQGNSA. The CDR3 spans 16 residues. J gave up 6 bases and V 4 bases, and 9 bases lay outside the gene matches. In nucleotides, the CDR3 is TGTGCCAGCAGCTCTACAGGGGGCGTATCGTCCGGGGAGCTGTTTTTT. Protein product: CASSSTGGVSSGELFF. Based on the CDR3 plus reference TRBV7-2 and TRBJ2-2, the full variable domain is GAGVSQSPSNKVTEKGKDVELRCDPISGHTALYWYRQSLGQGLEFLIYFQGNSAPDKSGLPSDRFSAERTGGSVSTLTIQRTQQEDSAVYLCASSSTGGVSSGELFFGEGSRLTVL.

This clone was recorded a few times. This chain uses TRBV3-1 (or the pseudogene TRBV3-2) with TRBJ1-5; D gene unclear. This CDR3 region has 15 residues. The germline V gene has CDR1 LGHDT and CDR2 YNNKEL (reference sequence). V gave up 2 bases and J gave up 2 bases, with 10 bases separating them. CDR3 nucleotides: TGTGCCAGCAGCCAAACGGGCCGGGGCAATCAGCCCCAGCATTTT. Translated: CASSQTGRGNQPQHF.

This chain joins TRBV4-3 and TRBJ1-4; a possible D gene is TRBD1 (5 bases). CDR3 size: 16 residues. CDR1 and CDR2 (germline): LGHNA, YSLEER. V lost 0 bases, J lost 8 bases, and 16 bases lay in between. DNA for the CDR3: TGCGCCAGCAGCCAAGATCCCGGCAGGGTCCGAGAAAAACTGTTTTTT. Its translation: CASSQDPGRVREKLFF.

V usage is TRBV20-1 and J usage is TRBJ2-7; possible D gene TRBD1, 6 bases. V was trimmed by 7 bases and J by 7 bases, leaving 14 bases between them. CDR3 size: 11 residues. Per the germline V gene, CDR1 is DFQATT and CDR2 is SNEGSKA (reference sequence). The CDR3 DNA reads as TGCAGTGTGAATATGAGGGGGGAGCAGTACGTC. It specifies CSVNMRGEQYV.

This chain connects TRBV5-1 to TRBJ1-2; D is perhaps TRBD1 (5 bases). Germline assignment: CDR1 SGHRS and CDR2 YFSETQ. With 0 bases removed from V and 0 bases from J, the gap between germline ends came to 9 bases. The CDR3 contains 15 residues. The CDR3 reads CASSLDGAANYGYTF. The CDR3 coding sequence is TGCGCCAGCAGCTTGGATGGGGCGGCTAACTATGGCTACACCTTC. Complete variable domain (other parts from reference TRBV5-1 and TRBJ1-2): KAGVTQTPRYLIKTRGQQVTLSCSPISGHRSVSWYQQTPGQGLQFLFEYFSETQRNKGNFPGRFSGRQFSNSRSEMNVSTLELGDSALYLCASSLDGAANYGYTFGSGTRLTVV.

This clone came up a few times. The gene calls are TRBV19 and TRBJ2-2; D is perhaps TRBD1 (5 bases). This CDR3 region has 16 residues. Germline V gives CDR1 LNHDA, CDR2 SQIVND (reference sequence). V lost 7 bases to trimming and J lost 0 bases, with 15 bases between them. CDR3 coding DNA: TGTGCCAGTAAGTCATCGGACACCGCGAACACCGGGGAGCTGTTTTTT. It translates to CASKSSDTANTGELFF.

There are a few counts of this clone. J is TRBJ1-6 and V is TRBV7-8; tentatively, D is TRBD1 (6 bases). CDR1 and CDR2 from the germline V gene are SGHVS and FQNEAQ. V lost 5 bases to trimming and J lost 7 bases, with 12 bases between them. The CDR3 spans 14 residues. CDR3 amino acids: CASSAFTGNSPLHF. DNA of the CDR3: TGTGCCAGCAGCGCGTTCACAGGGAATTCACCCCTCCACTTT.

The chain combines TRBV3-1 (or the pseudogene TRBV3-2) with TRBJ2-6, with 7 bases matching TRBD1. There are 17 residues in the CDR3. With V trimmed by 4 bases and J by 1 base, 7 bases remained unmatched. Per germline, CDR1 LGHDT and CDR2 YNNKEL (reference sequence). CDR3 DNA: TGTGCCAGCAGCCCCCGGACAGGAAAGTCTGGGGCCAACGTCCTGACTTTC. It yields the protein CASSPRTGKSGANVLTF.

This clone was observed a few times. The rearrangement uses TRBV19 and TRBJ1-5; 7 nucleotides line up with TRBD1. Germline CDR1 is LNHDA and CDR2 is SQIVND (reference sequence). The V and J ends lost 4 bases and 8 bases, in that order; junction bases with no gene match: 8. The CDR3 is 14 amino acids. CDR3 residues: CASSRKTGIEPQHF. For the CDR3, the DNA is TGTGCCAGTAGTAGAAAGACAGGGATTGAGCCCCAGCATTTT.

The rearrangement joins TRBV29-1 to TRBJ1-5; possibly TRBD1 for D (6 bases). V was pared by 6 bases and J by 2 bases, with 11 bases between. CDR3 size: 13 residues. Germline V gene lookup returns CDR1 SQVTM and CDR2 ANQGSEA. This CDR3 is CSVLQGGNQPQHF. CDR3 coding DNA: TGCAGCGTGTTACAGGGAGGCAATCAGCCCCAGCATTTT.

The CDR3 reads CASSGQGQSIYF. The CDR3 bases are TGTGCCAGCAGCGGCCAAGGACAATCCATATATTTT. The V call is TRBV9, the J call TRBJ1-3; weak D call: TRBD1 (5 bases). The CDR3 runs 12 residues. Trimming took 3 bases from V and 11 from J, leaving 12 bases between them. Per the germline V gene, CDR1 is SGDLS and CDR2 is YYNGEE.

The genes are TRBV10-1 and TRBJ1-5, with D possibly being TRBD1 (6 bases). This CDR3 spans 18 amino acids. CDR1 is WNHNN, CDR2 SYGVQD, per germline (reference sequence). The germline V and J ends were trimmed by 4 bases and 1 base, with 20 bases remaining between them. DNA of the CDR3: TGCGCCAGCAGTGTACTGATGCCGAACAGGGTGAGCAATCAGCCCCAGCATTTT. Its protein product is CASSVLMPNRVSNQPQHF.